This TCR beta chain was obtained from a study of tumor and adjacent non-tumor tissue in lung cancer. This clonotype was seen a few times. This sample's RNA came from whole unsorted tissue. This non-tumor lung sample came from over 3 cm beyond the tumor edge. In germline, CDR1 is SGHKS, CDR2 YYEKEE (reference sequence). The CDR3 loop spans 15 amino acids. TCRbeta libraries were built with three rounds of nested PCR, modified from ARM-PCR. MiXCR, applied by TCRdb to the multiplex PCR reads, yields one record per CDR3 protein. The sample lists 70,000 to 90,000 distinct CDR3 sequences; roughly 80% were seen once.

V gene TRBV5-5 combines with J gene TRBJ2-7, with D tentatively TRBD2 (6 bases). The sequencing sample was made of distant non-tumor lung tissue. The sequence was collected from a man in his sixties with non-small cell lung cancer. The CDR3 loop is CVSSLRRDAFYEQYF. The CDR3 region has the DNA TGTGTTAGCAGCTTACGGAGGGACGCCTTCTACGAGCAGTACTTC.